Below, one TCR beta chain is given with its context. Trimming left V 1 base short and J 5 bases short, with 18 bases between. CDR1 and CDR2 (germline): DFQATT, SNEGSKA (reference sequence). The CDR3 spans 15 residues. The sample originates from a study of identical twins. Addition of a universal primer site occurred through template switching, and cDNA carried unique molecular identifiers. Each CDR3 protein gets one entry after TCRdb re-called the 5' RACE reads with MiXCR. The sample includes some 760,000 distinct CDR3 sequences, about 20% of them seen just once. Another study also made use of these data, one on T cells expressing NK-cell markers. As reported in that work: The CD3+CD56-NKG2C+ fraction of several donors was likewise dominated by these clonotypes.

The source is a woman aged 18-30 years in good health. Input material: PBMCs. This sequence joins TRBV20-1 and TRBJ2-7; D possibly corresponds to TRBD2 (6 bases). The CDR3 DNA sequence: TGCAGTGCTAGAGTAGTGGCGGGAAGTTACCACGAGCAGTACTTC. Its translation: CSARVVAGSYHEQYF.